Below, 24 T cell receptor beta chains from the same sample are listed, as sequenced in a study of T cell responses to AZD1222 COVID-19 vaccine. Assay: immunoSEQ multiplex PCR; the TCRdb copy retains only in-frame clones and omits some. The table lists 160,000 or so clones, less than 90% of them singletons, with 6.9% in the top ten. This sample comprised peripheral blood, obtained after recovery from COVID-19. These receptors originate from an adult who had recovered from COVID-19.

The genes are TRBV3-1 (or the pseudogene TRBV3-2) and TRBJ1-1; a possible D gene is TRBD1 (5 bases). The CDR3 runs 14 residues. The germline gives CDR1 LGHDT, CDR2 YNNKEL (reference sequence). Between the trimmed V and J ends, which lost 4 bases and 1 base, there was a span of 10 bases. The CDR3 reads CASSLNRWNTEAFF. CDR3 coding DNA: TGTGCCAGCAGCCTGAACAGGTGGAACACTGAAGCTTTCTTT.

The chain uses TRBV11-2 and TRBJ2-2; 9 nucleotides match TRBD1. V was clipped by 7 bases and J by 5 bases; unmatched bases: 5. Germline-derived CDR1 and CDR2 are SGHAT and FQNNGV. This CDR3 is built from 14 residues. The CDR3 loop reads CASTRTGVTGELFF. CDR3 in DNA: TGTGCCAGCACGAGGACAGGGGTAACCGGGGAGCTGTTTTTT.

The V and J genes are TRBV5-1 and TRBJ1-1; 9 nucleotides agree with TRBD1. CDR1 SGHRS and CDR2 YFSETQ come from the germline V gene. The J segment lost 4 bases and the V segment lost 4 bases, leaving 5 bases of the junction unmatched. The CDR3 has 14 amino acids. CDR3 in amino acids: CASSLGTGPTEAFF. Written as DNA, the CDR3 is TGCGCCAGCAGCCTAGGGACAGGGCCCACTGAAGCTTTCTTT.

The chain recombines TRBV18 with TRBJ1-1; 8 bases are shared with TRBD1. J lost 4 bases, V lost 3 bases, and 10 bases had no gene match. The CDR3 length is 16 residues. Germline V gene data show CDR1 as KGHSH and CDR2 as LQKENI. The DNA for the CDR3 is TGTGCCAGCTCACCGTCCGCGACAGGGGTAGGCACTGAAGCTTTCTTT. Translated, it gives CASSPSATGVGTEAFF.

Only a few counts were recorded for this clone. The chain combines TRBV5-1 with TRBJ1-4; D not certain. Trimming stripped 0 bases from V and 0 bases from J, with 12 bases between. Germline CDR1 reads SGHRS; CDR2 reads YFSETQ. The CDR3 spans 17 residues. The CDR3 DNA follows: TGCGCCAGCAGCTTGGCCCCCCCCAGCTCAACTAATGAAAAACTGTTTTTT. The encoded protein is CASSLAPPSSTNEKLFF. The variable domain in full, completed from reference TRBV5-1 and TRBJ1-4, reads KAGVTQTPRYLIKTRGQQVTLSCSPISGHRSVSWYQQTPGQGLQFLFEYFSETQRNKGNFPGRFSGRQFSNSRSEMNVSTLELGDSALYLCASSLAPPSSTNEKLFFGSGTQLSVL.

The rearrangement uses TRBV5-1 and TRBJ2-3, with 7 bases fitting TRBD2. Germline lookup yields CDR1 SGHRS and CDR2 YFSETQ. V gave up 4 bases and J gave up 1 base; unmatched junction bases: 9. The CDR3 extends over 16 amino acids. The CDR3 DNA follows: TGCGCCAGCAGCGAGAGGCCGGGAGGCGGCACAGATACGCAGTATTTT. It encodes CASSERPGGGTDTQYF.

A single count supports this clone. Other nucleotide sequences in the sample specify the same CDR3. The V call is TRBV10-3, the J call TRBJ1-4, with a possible D match to TRBD1 (5 bases). The V gene lost 4 bases and the J gene lost 5 bases, with 8 bases spanning the gap. The CDR3 loop spans 13 amino acids. CDR1 and CDR2 (germline): ENHRY, SYGVKD. The CDR3 protein is CAISGGGNEKLFF. In nucleotides, the CDR3 is TGTGCCATCAGTGGCGGGGGGAATGAAAAACTGTTTTTT.

The chain couples TRBV5-8 to TRBJ2-3; D ambiguous. Germline loops: CDR1 SGHTS, CDR2 YDEGEE. Trimming cost V 0 bases and J 3 bases, with 5 bases left between them. The CDR3 spans 13 residues. The CDR3 region is CASSLGLTDTQYF. CDR3 nucleotides: TGTGCCAGCAGCTTGGGACTGACAGATACGCAGTATTTT.

This chain links TRBV5-5 with TRBJ1-4, with 7 positions matching TRBD1. The CDR3 covers 15 residues. V trimming: 4 bases; J trimming: 3 bases; junction bases outside the gene matches: 6. Germline V CDR1 and CDR2: SGHKS, YYEKEE (reference sequence). Here the CDR3 DNA reads TGTGCCAGCAGCGACCCCGGGACAGCTAATGAAAAACTGTTTTTT. Protein sequence: CASSDPGTANEKLFF.

CDR3 amino acids: CASSIGLAGHQETQYF. Here the CDR3 DNA reads TGTGCCAGTAGTATAGGGCTAGCGGGCCACCAAGAGACCCAGTACTTC. The chain is built from TRBV19 and TRBJ2-5; TRBD2 matches 8 bases. Germline assignment: CDR1 LNHDA and CDR2 SQIVND (reference sequence). The ends lost 1 base at V and 0 bases at J; junction bases unmatched: 4. This CDR3 has 16 residues.

V and J are TRBV11-2 and TRBJ2-1, with D tentatively TRBD2 (6 bases). The CDR3 contains 15 residues. With 2 bases removed from V and 5 bases from J, the gap between germline ends came to 13 bases. Germline CDR1 is SGHAT and CDR2 is FQNNGV. CDR3 nucleotides: TGTGCCAGCAGCTTAAGGCGGGGAAACGACAATGAGCAGTTCTTC. Protein sequence: CASSLRRGNDNEQFF.

In its sample, this clone was seen a few times. The chain employs TRBV11-2 and TRBJ1-1; D gene unclear. This CDR3 is 14 amino acids long. Germline V gene lookup returns CDR1 SGHAT and CDR2 FQNNGV. V was pared by 3 bases and J by 1 base, with 9 bases between. For the CDR3, the DNA is TGTGCCAGCAGCTTTGAAGGGCGGAACACTGAAGCTTTCTTT. Its translation is CASSFEGRNTEAFF.

This chain joins TRBV6-5 and TRBJ1-6; D possibly corresponds to TRBD1 (6 bases). V shed 11 bases and J shed 7 bases, with 21 bases lying between them. Germline values: CDR1 MNHEY, CDR2 SVGAGI. CDR3 size: 15 residues. CDR3 sequence reads: CAARGDPRGNSPLHF. The CDR3 DNA reads TGTGCCGCTCGAGGGGATCCCAGGGGCAATTCACCCCTCCACTTT.

The V and J genes are TRBV6-6 and TRBJ1-2; TRBD1 agrees at 9 bases. The V and J ends lost 7 bases and 4 bases, in that order; junction bases with no gene match: 7. The CDR3 sequence is 14 residues long. CDR1 and CDR2 (germline): MNHNY, SVGAGI (reference sequence). CDR3: CASKAGQGTYGYTF. The CDR3 coding sequence is TGTGCCAGCAAGGCCGGACAGGGGACCTATGGCTACACCTTC.

J is TRBJ2-4 and V is TRBV10-3; TRBD1 is a possible D gene (6 bases). The germline V and J ends were trimmed by 0 bases and 7 bases, with 19 bases remaining between them. Per germline, CDR1 ENHRY and CDR2 SYGVKD. The CDR3 length is 17 residues. The CDR3 is CAISESRTDTNENIQYF. The CDR3 DNA is TGTGCCATCAGTGAGTCTAGGACAGACACTAACGAGAACATTCAGTACTTC.

A word on this clone: This sample also contains other DNA sequences that code for the same CDR3. The chain uses TRBV5-1 and TRBJ2-2, with 9 bases that match TRBD2. CDR1 is SGHRS and CDR2 is YFSETQ in the germline V gene. The CDR3 has 15 amino acids. The trim removed 0 bases at V and 6 bases at J, leaving 3 bases unmatched. The CDR3, as DNA: TGCGCCAGCAGCTTGGCCCTAGCGGGACCCGGGGAGCTGTTTTTT. This gives the protein CASSLALAGPGELFF.

The chain is built from TRBV19 and TRBJ2-1, with D possibly TRBD1 on 5 matching bases. This CDR3 contains 15 residues. The germline CDR1 and CDR2 sequences are LNHDA and SQIVND (reference sequence). V was shortened by 0 bases and J by 6 bases, with 12 bases between the two germline ends. CDR3 in amino acids: CASSIDPGQPNEQFF. The CDR3 DNA is TGTGCCAGTAGTATAGACCCAGGGCAGCCCAATGAGCAGTTCTTC.

This sequence joins TRBV7-3 and TRBJ2-3; D tentatively fits TRBD1 or TRBD2 (5 bases each). V was clipped by 5 bases and J by 2 bases, with 11 bases between them. Germline CDR1 SGHTA, CDR2 FQGTGA. There are 14 residues in the CDR3. CDR3 loop: CASSLGDPTDTQYF. CDR3 coding DNA: TGTGCCAGCAGCCTGGGGGACCCCACAGATACGCAGTATTTT.

The DNA of the CDR3 is TGCGCCAGCAGCTTGGTCCGGGGGGCCCCCACTGAAGCTTTCTTT. It is translated as CASSLVRGAPTEAFF. V usage is TRBV5-1 and J usage is TRBJ1-1; tentative D call: TRBD1 (6 bases). The germline V gene has CDR1 SGHRS and CDR2 YFSETQ. Trimming pared 0 bases from V and 4 bases from J, leaving 13 bases between. The CDR3 sequence is 15 residues long.

This chain connects TRBV18 to TRBJ1-5; 7 bases are shared with TRBD1. J gave up 5 bases and V 3 bases, and 7 bases lay outside the gene matches. Germline V CDR1 and CDR2: KGHSH, LQKENI. This CDR3 is 15 amino acids long. The CDR3 reads CASSPGYRGDQPQHF. CDR3 bases: TGTGCCAGCTCACCGGGGTACAGGGGCGATCAGCCCCAGCATTTT.

The chain joins TRBV6-2 or TRBV6-3 to TRBJ2-7, with a weak D call TRBD1 (6 bases). V lost 6 bases, J lost 0 bases, and 18 bases lay in between. Germline CDR1 MNHEY, CDR2 SVGEGT. CDR3 length equals 16 residues. The CDR3 spells CASSLLRTVVSYEQYF. Written as DNA, the CDR3 is TGTGCCAGCAGCCTCCTCCGGACAGTAGTCTCCTACGAGCAGTACTTC.

The chain combines TRBV29-1 with TRBJ1-4; D may be TRBD1 (5 bases). The germline V gene has CDR1 SQVTM and CDR2 ANQGSEA. The length of the CDR3 is 14 residues. Trimming removed 7 bases at V and 0 bases at J, with 12 bases between. CDR3: CSAHRIPTNEKLFF. CDR3 sequence (DNA): TGCAGCGCCCACAGGATTCCAACTAATGAAAAACTGTTTTTT.

This sequence joins TRBV28 and TRBJ2-7; perhaps D is TRBD1 or TRBD2 (5 bases each). V shed 6 bases and J shed 1 base, with 16 bases lying between them. Germline V gene lookup returns CDR1 MDHEN and CDR2 SYDVKM. The length of the CDR3 is 15 residues. The chain's CDR3 is CASRPPGRMSYEQYF. CDR3 sequence (DNA): TGTGCCAGCAGGCCACCGGGACGTATGTCCTACGAGCAGTACTTC.

The count of this clone is one. V and J are TRBV6-5 and TRBJ1-1, with TRBD1 matching 7 bases. V lost 4 bases and J lost 0; bases outside the gene matches: 2. Germline loops: CDR1 MNHEY, CDR2 SVGAGI. The CDR3 consists of 14 residues. The CDR3 region is CASSSTGLNTEAFF. The CDR3 DNA reads as TGTGCCAGCAGTTCGACAGGGTTGAACACTGAAGCTTTCTTT.